The 25 T cell receptor beta chains given below trace back to one sample, sequenced in a study of response to subunit inactivated influenza vaccine. TCRdb called the RT-PCR reads again in MiXCR, with one record for every CDR3 protein. The sample records 500,000 to 750,000 distinct CDR3 sequences, 12% to 15% being singletons. The material sequenced was PBMCs from blood, taken 11 to 12 days after vaccination. The receptor set was obtained from a middle-aged man who received an inactivated influenza vaccine.

This clonotype has just a few counts. The V and J genes are TRBV5-1 and TRBJ1-2; D remains unclear. This CDR3 spans 12 amino acids. V lost 4 bases and J 2 bases, leaving 6 bases between the germline ends. CDR1 is SGHRS, CDR2 YFSETQ, per germline. CDR3 sequence: CASSLRNYGYTF. The CDR3 DNA reads as TGCGCCAGCAGCCTCAGAAACTATGGCTACACCTTC. The entire variable domain, with the rest obtained from reference TRBV5-1 and TRBJ1-2, is as follows: KAGVTQTPRYLIKTRGQQVTLSCSPISGHRSVSWYQQTPGQGLQFLFEYFSETQRNKGNFPGRFSGRQFSNSRSEMNVSTLELGDSALYLCASSLRNYGYTFGSGTRLTVV.

In this sample, this clonotype turned up many times. The V call is TRBV7-8, the J call TRBJ1-5; no firm D call. The germline gives CDR1 SGHVS, CDR2 FQNEAQ. The length of the CDR3 is 16 residues. Trimming pared 0 bases from V and 4 bases from J, leaving 13 bases between. The CDR3 nucleotides are TGTGCCAGCAGCTTAGCCGACCCTACAGAAAATCAGCCCCAGCATTTT. Amino acid sequence: CASSLADPTENQPQHF.

This clonotype was recorded a few times. This sequence joins TRBV7-9 and TRBJ2-6; no reliable D call. Germline V lookup: CDR1 SEHNR, CDR2 FQNEAQ (reference sequence). The V and J ends lost 5 bases and 2 bases respectively, with 7 bases between them. The CDR3 runs 14 residues. The CDR3 bases are TGTGCCAGCAGCCCAAGGGCTGGGGCCAACGTCCTGACTTTC. It translates to CASSPRAGANVLTF. Full variable domain (rest looked up from reference TRBV7-9 and TRBJ2-6): DTGVSQNPRHKITKRGQNVTFRCDPISEHNRLYWYRQTLGQGPEFLTYFQNEAQLEKSRLLSDRFSAERPKGSFSTLEIQRTEQGDSAMYLCASSPRAGANVLTFGAGSRLTVL.

This clonotype was recorded a few times. The chain uses TRBV5-1 and TRBJ2-7; 8 positions match TRBD1. The CDR3 length is 15 residues. CDR1 SGHRS and CDR2 YFSETQ come from the germline V gene. With 4 bases clipped from V and 1 base from J, the junction kept 7 bases outside the gene matches. As DNA, the CDR3 is TGCGCCAGCAGCCCGCGACAGGGGCCATCCTACGAGCAGTACTTC. Translating it yields CASSPRQGPSYEQYF.

This clonotype was counted between two and nine times. The chain links TRBV7-2 to TRBJ1-5; maybe TRBD1 (5 bases). The V end lost 2 bases, the J end lost 7 bases, and 12 bases lay between the germline ends. From germline, CDR1 is SGHTA and CDR2 FQGNSA. CDR3 length equals 14 residues. CDR3 sequence: CASSLKGALQPQHF. CDR3 bases: TGTGCCAGCAGCTTAAAAGGGGCCCTCCAGCCCCAGCATTTT.

This clonotype was seen at least ten times. The rearrangement links TRBV7-2 to TRBJ2-7; 10 nucleotides agree with TRBD2. The CDR3 is made up of 14 amino acids. Losses at the gene ends were 1 base for V and 7 bases for J; bases not matched to a gene: 4. Germline values: CDR1 SGHTA, CDR2 FQGNSA. CDR3 sequence reads: CASSLVAGGGEQYF. DNA for the CDR3: TGTGCCAGCAGCTTAGTAGCGGGAGGAGGGGAGCAGTACTTC.

This clonotype was counted between two and nine times. The rearrangement links TRBV4-2 to TRBJ2-7; D perhaps matches TRBD1 (6 bases). V was pared by 1 base and J by 5 bases, with 18 bases between. Per germline, CDR1 LGHNA and CDR2 YNFKEQ. This CDR3 spans 16 amino acids. CDR3 nucleotides: TGTGCCAGCAGCCAAGGGGCCTCCGGGACACTCAACGAGCAGTACTTC. It encodes CASSQGASGTLNEQYF.

This clonotype was counted only a few times. The J gene is TRBJ1-5, the V gene TRBV12-3 or TRBV12-4; the D is unclear. There are 12 residues in the CDR3. V was cut by 6 bases and J by 1 base, with 4 bases left in between. CDR3 nucleotides: TGTGCCAGCAGAAAAAGCAATCAGCCCCAGCATTTT. Its protein product is CASRKSNQPQHF.

This clonotype was counted ten times or more. The rearrangement uses TRBV6-5 and TRBJ1-1; no definite D call. The CDR3 covers 13 residues. Trimming left V 4 bases short and J 5 bases short, with 11 bases between. Germline-derived CDR1 and CDR2 are MNHEY and SVGAGI. The CDR3 region is CASSSLEGTEAFF. The DNA of the CDR3 is TGTGCCAGCAGTTCTCTGGAGGGTACTGAAGCTTTCTTT.

The V and J genes are TRBV27 and TRBJ1-6; D is possibly TRBD1 (5 bases). Germline loops: CDR1 MNHEY, CDR2 SMNVEV (reference sequence). The V end lost 5 bases, the J end lost 1 base, and 9 bases lay between the germline ends. There are 15 residues in the CDR3. The CDR3 loop reads CASSPRVSYNSPLHF. The CDR3 DNA reads TGTGCCAGCAGTCCCAGGGTTTCCTATAATTCACCCCTCCACTTT.

V is TRBV20-1 and J is TRBJ2-1, with D maybe TRBD2 (6 bases). Germline assignment: CDR1 DFQATT and CDR2 SNEGSKA (reference sequence). Deletions cut 7 bases from V and 3 bases from J, with 22 bases between. CDR3 length equals 16 residues. The CDR3, as DNA: TGCAGTGTATTAGCGGAAGGGCCAACCCGCTACAATGAGCAGTTCTTC. Its translation: CSVLAEGPTRYNEQFF.

This clonotype was counted between two and nine times. The rearrangement links TRBV18 to TRBJ2-3; possible D gene TRBD1, 6 bases. Trimming removed 3 bases at V and 4 bases at J, with 20 bases between. Germline assignment: CDR1 KGHSH and CDR2 LQKENI. The CDR3 is made up of 17 amino acids. This CDR3 is CASSPLDSPLGADTQYF. The CDR3 nucleotides are TGTGCCAGCTCACCGTTGGACAGCCCATTAGGGGCAGATACGCAGTATTTT.

This clonotype came up a few times. The chain uses TRBV7-2 and TRBJ2-7; D call uncertain. CDR3 length: 15 amino acids. V was cut by 1 base and J by 2 bases, with 12 bases left in between. The germline V gene encodes CDR1 SGHTA and CDR2 FQGNSA. The CDR3 coding sequence is TGTGCCAGCAGCTTAGATATTGCAAGAACCTACGAGCAGTACTTC. This encodes CASSLDIARTYEQYF.

This clonotype was counted a few times. This rearrangement joins TRBV20-1 to TRBJ2-1, with TRBD2 matching over 13 bases. With 6 bases clipped from V and 8 bases from J, the junction kept 10 bases outside the gene matches. Germline loops: CDR1 DFQATT, CDR2 SNEGSKA (reference sequence). CDR3 length equals 15 residues. In nucleotides, the CDR3 is TGCAGTGCCACGAGGGGACTAGCGGGGATGTATGAGCAGTTCTTC. Its translation: CSATRGLAGMYEQFF.

This clonotype was counted a few times. This rearrangement joins TRBV4-3 to TRBJ2-2; TRBD1 is a possible D gene (6 bases). Germline assignment: CDR1 LGHNA and CDR2 YSLEER. V was clipped by 0 bases and J by 0 bases, with 14 bases between them. The CDR3 covers 18 residues. CDR3 protein: CASSQEPGHLPNTGELFF. CDR3 nucleotides: TGCGCCAGCAGCCAAGAACCGGGACACCTTCCGAACACCGGGGAGCTGTTTTTT.

The chain joins TRBV28 to TRBJ1-2; no firm D call. The germline V gene encodes CDR1 MDHEN and CDR2 SYDVKM. The CDR3 consists of 15 residues. The V and J ends lost 3 bases and 2 bases respectively, with 13 bases between them. The CDR3 loop reads CASSLGTDGNYGYTF. The CDR3 nucleotides are TGTGCCAGCAGTTTGGGTACCGACGGGAACTATGGCTACACCTTC.

This clonotype was seen only a few times. V gene TRBV7-8 combines with J gene TRBJ2-1, with 9 bases matching TRBD2. Germline loops: CDR1 SGHVS, CDR2 FQNEAQ. The CDR3 length is 16 residues. J gave up 4 bases and V 7 bases, and 11 bases lay outside the gene matches. CDR3 protein: CASNPRWTSEYNEQFF. The CDR3 DNA follows: TGTGCCAGCAACCCTCGATGGACTAGCGAATACAATGAGCAGTTCTTC.

The chain links TRBV19 to TRBJ2-5, with TRBD1 matching 8 bases. The length of the CDR3 is 15 residues. V was pared by 6 bases and J by 4 bases, with 10 bases of the junction left unmatched. Germline V lookup: CDR1 LNHDA, CDR2 SQIVND (reference sequence). This chain's CDR3 is CASSPGQGRGETQYF. Here the CDR3 DNA reads TGTGCCAGTAGCCCAGGACAGGGACGAGGAGAGACCCAGTACTTC.

The chain has TRBV6-4 and TRBJ2-7; TRBD2 aligns across 12 bases. V dropped 6 bases and J dropped 1; count of bases not matched to a gene: 16. The length of the CDR3 is 19 residues. Looked up from germline, CDR1 is MRHNA and CDR2 is SNTAGT. CDR3 sequence: CASSQSRLAGGRRSYEQYF. As DNA, the CDR3 is TGTGCCAGCAGCCAAAGTCGGCTAGCGGGAGGGCGGAGATCCTACGAGCAGTACTTC.

This chain joins TRBV6-2 or TRBV6-3 and TRBJ2-4; D remains ambiguous. Germline assignment: CDR1 MNHEY and CDR2 SVGEGT. The CDR3 consists of 18 residues. V shed 0 bases and J shed 0 bases, with 15 bases lying between them. CDR3 region: CASSYSIGQNLAKNIQYF. The CDR3 bases are TGTGCCAGCAGTTACTCGATCGGGCAGAACTTAGCCAAAAACATTCAGTACTTC.

This clonotype was recorded at least ten times. The junction and the germline gene differ at one end; a read error may be behind it. The CDR3 sequence is CASNTPITGDAQPQHF. In DNA, the CDR3 is TGTGCCAGCAATACCCCTATTACAGGGGACGCTCAGCCACAGCATTTT. This rearrangement joins TRBV6-2 or TRBV6-3 to TRBJ1-5, with 7 bases matching TRBD1. The CDR3 has 16 amino acids. CDR1 MNHEY and CDR2 SVGEGT come from the germline V gene.

V and J are TRBV20-1 and TRBJ2-5; the D call may be TRBD1 or TRBD2 (5 bases each). This CDR3 is built from 15 residues. Germline V CDR1 and CDR2: DFQATT, SNEGSKA (reference sequence). The V end lost 3 bases, the J end lost 5 bases, and 19 bases lay between the germline ends. CDR3 region: CSARDDRGLHETQYF. In DNA, the CDR3 is TGCAGTGCTAGGGATGACCGGGGCCTCCACGAGACCCAGTACTTC.

The rearrangement joins TRBV12-3 or TRBV12-4 to TRBJ2-3, with D tentatively TRBD1 or TRBD2 (5 bases each). Between the trimmed V and J ends, which lost 3 bases and 4 bases, there was a span of 17 bases. This CDR3 spans 16 amino acids. In DNA form, the CDR3 reads TGTGCCAGCAGTTTTTATGGAGTGGGGACGGCAGATACGCAGTATTTT. Translation gives CASSFYGVGTADTQYF.

This clonotype was found many times. The chain combines TRBV2 with TRBJ2-2; D might be TRBD1 (5 bases). Trimming cost V 3 bases and J 2 bases, with 7 bases left between them. This CDR3 has 14 residues. Germline-derived CDR1 and CDR2 are SNHLY and FYNNEI. DNA of the CDR3: TGTGCCAGCAGTGATGACAGAAACACCGGGGAGCTGTTTTTT. It is translated as CASSDDRNTGELFF.

The chain uses TRBV7-9 and TRBJ2-2, with TRBD2 matching over 7 bases. CDR1 and CDR2 (germline): SEHNR, FQNEAQ (reference sequence). This CDR3 comprises 14 residues. J lost 6 bases, V lost 10 bases, and 11 bases had no gene match. The CDR3 protein is CATDRGVLSGELFF. The CDR3 DNA reads as TGTGCCACGGACCGGGGGGTTCTATCCGGGGAGCTGTTTTTT.